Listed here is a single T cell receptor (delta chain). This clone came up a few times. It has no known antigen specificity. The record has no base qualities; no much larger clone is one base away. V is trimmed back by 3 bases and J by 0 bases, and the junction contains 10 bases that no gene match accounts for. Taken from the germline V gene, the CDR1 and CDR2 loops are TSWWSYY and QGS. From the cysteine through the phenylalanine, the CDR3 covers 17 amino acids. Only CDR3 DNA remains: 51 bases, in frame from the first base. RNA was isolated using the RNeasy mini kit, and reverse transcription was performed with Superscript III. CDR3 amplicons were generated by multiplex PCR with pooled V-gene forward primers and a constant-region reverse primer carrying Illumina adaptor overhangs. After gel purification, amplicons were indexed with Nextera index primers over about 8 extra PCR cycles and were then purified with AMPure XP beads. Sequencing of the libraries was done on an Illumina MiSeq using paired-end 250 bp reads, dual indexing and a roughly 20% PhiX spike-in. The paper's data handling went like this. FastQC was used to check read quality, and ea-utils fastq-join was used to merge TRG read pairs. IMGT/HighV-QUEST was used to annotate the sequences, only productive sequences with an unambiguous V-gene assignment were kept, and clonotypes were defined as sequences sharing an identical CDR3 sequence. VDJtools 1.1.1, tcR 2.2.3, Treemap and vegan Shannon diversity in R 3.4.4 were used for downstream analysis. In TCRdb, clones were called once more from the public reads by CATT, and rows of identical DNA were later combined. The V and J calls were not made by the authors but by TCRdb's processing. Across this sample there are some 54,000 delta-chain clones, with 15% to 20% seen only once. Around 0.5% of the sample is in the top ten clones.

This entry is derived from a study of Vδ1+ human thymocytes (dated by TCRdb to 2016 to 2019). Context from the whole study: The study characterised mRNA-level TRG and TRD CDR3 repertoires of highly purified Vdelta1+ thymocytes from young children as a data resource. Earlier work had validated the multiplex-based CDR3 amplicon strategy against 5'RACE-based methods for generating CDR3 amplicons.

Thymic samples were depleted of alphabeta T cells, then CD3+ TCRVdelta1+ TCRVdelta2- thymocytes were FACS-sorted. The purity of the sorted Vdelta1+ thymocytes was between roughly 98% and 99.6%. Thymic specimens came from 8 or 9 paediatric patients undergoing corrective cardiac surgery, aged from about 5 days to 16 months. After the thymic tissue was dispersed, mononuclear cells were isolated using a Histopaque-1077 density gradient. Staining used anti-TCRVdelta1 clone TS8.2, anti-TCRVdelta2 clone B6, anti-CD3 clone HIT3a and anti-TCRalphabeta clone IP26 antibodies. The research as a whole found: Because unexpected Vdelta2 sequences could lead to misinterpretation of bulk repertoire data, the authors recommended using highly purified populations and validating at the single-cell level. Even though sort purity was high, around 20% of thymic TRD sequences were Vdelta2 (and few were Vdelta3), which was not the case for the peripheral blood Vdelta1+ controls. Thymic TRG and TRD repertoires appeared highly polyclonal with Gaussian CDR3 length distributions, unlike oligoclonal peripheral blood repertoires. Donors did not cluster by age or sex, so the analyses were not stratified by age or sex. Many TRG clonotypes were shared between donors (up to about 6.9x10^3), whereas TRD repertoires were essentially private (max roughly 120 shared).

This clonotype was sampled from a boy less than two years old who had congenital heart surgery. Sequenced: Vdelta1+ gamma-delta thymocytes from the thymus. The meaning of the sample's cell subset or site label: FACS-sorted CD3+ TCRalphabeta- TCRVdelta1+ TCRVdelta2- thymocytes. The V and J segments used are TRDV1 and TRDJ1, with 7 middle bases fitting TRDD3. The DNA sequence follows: TGTGCTCTTGGGGATATTCCTTGTACTGGGGACACCGATAAACTCATCTTT. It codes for CALGDIPCTGDTDKLIF.